These T cell receptor beta chains were read from a single sample in a study of cytomegalovirus exposure and HLA in healthy donors. Profiled with immunoSEQ multiplex PCR; TCRdb holds only in-frame clones, not every one. This sample has some 180,000 clones, with roughly 87% found just once. The sample was PBMCs. The source of these receptors is a boy between 2 and 15 years old in good health and CMV-seronegative. Each CDR3 is given without its conserved first and last residue. The order of the fields is V gene, CDR3 protein.

v_call: TRBV6-6; cdr3_aa: ASSSSGRGETQY
v_call: TRBV7-9; cdr3_aa: ASLGQANEKLF
v_call: TRBV30; cdr3_aa: AWSTGWGQPQH
v_call: TRBV7-9; cdr3_aa: ASSLIGTTGRTETQY
v_call: TRBV29-1; cdr3_aa: SVEAGTSGGHGAYEQY
v_call: TRBV28; cdr3_aa: ASRTTEQIHTEAF
v_call: TRBV30; cdr3_aa: ARREGTEAF
v_call: TRBV19; cdr3_aa: ASSIEGTILTYGYT
v_call: TRBV7-9; cdr3_aa: ASSQKDSGNQETQY
v_call: TRBV19; cdr3_aa: ASSMRRLGTTGNTIY
v_call: TRBV7-2; cdr3_aa: ASSLTANSGDEQY
v_call: TRBV6-4; cdr3_aa: ASSAYAGSYGYT
v_call: TRBV6-6; cdr3_aa: ATAGVLQETQY
v_call: TRBV6-4; cdr3_aa: ASSAVRGETQY
v_call: TRBV6-5; cdr3_aa: ASSTYRGEAF
v_call: TRBV15; cdr3_aa: ATSRGGQGNAEAF
v_call: TRBV5-4; cdr3_aa: ASSRGGPEGYEQY
v_call: TRBV6-1; cdr3_aa: ASSEQVARNTGELF
v_call: TRBV19; cdr3_aa: ASQPNLGRGELF
v_call: TRBV28; cdr3_aa: ASSSIPRSRLGYT
v_call: TRBV6-1; cdr3_aa: ASTVTGSSNQPQH
v_call: TRBV15; cdr3_aa: ATSRGGSGANVLT
v_call: TRBV27; cdr3_aa: ASSSVASGPQETQY
v_call: TRBV5-1; cdr3_aa: ASSPDRGAQETQY
v_call: TRBV19; cdr3_aa: ASSTYDSGDHSTDTQY
v_call: TRBV7-2; cdr3_aa: ASSLKPLNNGYT
v_call: TRBV6-1; cdr3_aa: AIRQVGTYEQY
v_call: TRBV28; cdr3_aa: ASSFSGQGADTQY
v_call: TRBV27; cdr3_aa: ASSQNRVIGGELF
v_call: TRBV29-1; cdr3_aa: SVDLPDTQY
v_call: TRBV27; cdr3_aa: ASSLAALAFTDTQY
v_call: TRBV5-6; cdr3_aa: ASSLELTGSTGELF
v_call: TRBV6-7; cdr3_aa: ASSPKDSLYNEQF
v_call: TRBV19; cdr3_aa: ASSIDSGTDTQY
v_call: TRBV5-3; cdr3_aa: ARDTGTSGIPHTDTQY
v_call: TRBV4-2; cdr3_aa: ASSPDGGGSYEQY
v_call: TRBV6-1; cdr3_aa: ASIGGLAEAF
v_call: TRBV9; cdr3_aa: ASSVLGETQY
v_call: TRBV6-6; cdr3_aa: ASSKRGAQETQY
v_call: TRBV10-3; cdr3_aa: AISESGAAQETQY
v_call: TRBV6-1; cdr3_aa: ASSAESGLTSYNEQF
v_call: TRBV2; cdr3_aa: ATHLSTGQPQH
v_call: TRBV9; cdr3_aa: ASSVGTSGGYEQY
v_call: TRBV29-1; cdr3_aa: SVEAGGPYEQY
v_call: TRBV5-1; cdr3_aa: ASSLFPGMGETQY
v_call: TRBV19; cdr3_aa: ASSFGLAGGYNEQF
v_call: TRBV6-5; cdr3_aa: ASSYSQGAYEQY
v_call: TRBV7-3; cdr3_aa: ASSEGQGPAYGYT
v_call: TRBV7-9; cdr3_aa: ASPPTSGGPHEQY
v_call: TRBV7-3; cdr3_aa: ASSPQSSRELF
v_call: TRBV28; cdr3_aa: ASTTGPGTQY
v_call: TRBV6-5; cdr3_aa: ASSYAGDGQPQH
v_call: TRBV9; cdr3_aa: ASSGSGSMGDTQY